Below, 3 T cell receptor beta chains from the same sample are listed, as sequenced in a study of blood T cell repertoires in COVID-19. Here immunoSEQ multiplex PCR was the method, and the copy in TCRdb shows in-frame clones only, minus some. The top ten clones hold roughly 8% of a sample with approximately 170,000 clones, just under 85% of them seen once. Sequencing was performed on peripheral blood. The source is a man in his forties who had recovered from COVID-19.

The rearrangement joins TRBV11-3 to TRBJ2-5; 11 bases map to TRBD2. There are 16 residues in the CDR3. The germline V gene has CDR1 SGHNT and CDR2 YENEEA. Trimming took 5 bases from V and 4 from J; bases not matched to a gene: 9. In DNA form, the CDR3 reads TGTGCCAGCAGCCAGGGAGTAGCGGGAGGGAGAGAGACCCAGTACTTC. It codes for CASSQGVAGGRETQYF.

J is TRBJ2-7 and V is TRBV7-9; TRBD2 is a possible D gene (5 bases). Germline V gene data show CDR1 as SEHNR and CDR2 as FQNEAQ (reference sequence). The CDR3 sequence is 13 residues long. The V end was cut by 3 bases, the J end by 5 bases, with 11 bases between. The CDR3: CASSLSGQNEQYF. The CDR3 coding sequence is TGTGCCAGCAGCTTGAGCGGCCAGAACGAGCAGTACTTC.

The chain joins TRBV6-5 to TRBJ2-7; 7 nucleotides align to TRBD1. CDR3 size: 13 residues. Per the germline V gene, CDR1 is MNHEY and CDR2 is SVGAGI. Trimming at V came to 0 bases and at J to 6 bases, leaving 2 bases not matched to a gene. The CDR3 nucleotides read TGTGCCAGCAGTTACTCGAGACAGGGCGAGCAGTACTTC. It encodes CASSYSRQGEQYF.